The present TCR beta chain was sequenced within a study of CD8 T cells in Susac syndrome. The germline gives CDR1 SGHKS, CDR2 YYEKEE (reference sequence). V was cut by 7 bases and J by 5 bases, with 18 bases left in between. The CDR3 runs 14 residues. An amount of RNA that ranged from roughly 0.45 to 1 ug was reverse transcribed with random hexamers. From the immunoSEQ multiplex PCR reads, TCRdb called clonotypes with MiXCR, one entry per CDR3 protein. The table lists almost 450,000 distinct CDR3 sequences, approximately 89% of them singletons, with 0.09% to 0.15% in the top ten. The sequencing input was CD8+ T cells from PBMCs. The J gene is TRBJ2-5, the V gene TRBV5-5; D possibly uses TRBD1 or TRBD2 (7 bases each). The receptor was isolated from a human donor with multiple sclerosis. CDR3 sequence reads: CASLAQGGGETQYF. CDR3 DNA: TGTGCCAGCTTGGCCCAGGGGGGAGGGGAGACCCAGTACTTC. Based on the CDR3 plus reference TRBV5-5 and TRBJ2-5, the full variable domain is DAGVTQSPTHLIKTRGQQVTLRCSPISGHKSVSWYQQVLGQGPQFIFQYYEKEERGRGNFPDRFSARQFPNYSSELNVNALLLGDSALYLCASLAQGGGETQYFGPGTRLLVL.